This T cell receptor (beta chain) was found in a study of cytomegalovirus exposure and HLA in healthy donors. Researchers ran the PCR with 60 Vbeta and 13 Jbeta primers. Data came from immunoSEQ multiplex PCR; TCRdb stores just in-frame clones and leaves some out. The sample holds 150,000 to 250,000 clones, roughly four fifths seen once. V shed 8 bases and J 9 bases; nucleotides not matched to a gene: 13. Germline CDR1 and CDR2: LGHNA and YNFKEQ. This CDR3 has 14 residues. General study points: The authors later linked a missense DCLRE1C variant to TCR beta V- and J-gene trimming. In a later analysis, a genetic analysis reported fewer productive-TCR N-insertions in an Asian-associated ancestry cluster than the cohort average. Indistinguishability led to the exclusion of some V segments, TRBV6-2 and TRBV6-3 included. Several top significant clusters appeared, in a later analysis, to be linked to common viral pathogens.

With regard to this clone: Its antigen remains unknown.

The V and J genes are TRBV4-2 and TRBJ2-1, with TRBD2 identical over 7 bases. The clonotype comes from a young man in good health and CMV-seronegative. Sequencing input: PBMCs. CDR3 nucleotides: TGTGCCAGCCGGTGGAGCGGGACGTCCGGTGAGCAGTTCTTC. As protein: CASRWSGTSGEQFF.